These T cell receptor beta chains were read from a single sample in a study of blood T cell repertoires in COVID-19. The repertoire was sequenced with immunoSEQ multiplex PCR; TCRdb's copy has only in-frame clones and lacks some. This table holds 180,000 or so clones, 70% to 80% found once. The sample taken for sequencing was PBMCs or T cells enriched from blood (not recorded which). The receptors were gathered from a man in his sixties who had been exposed to COVID-19. CDR3s include the opening cysteine and the closing phenylalanine or tryptophan. Fields, in order: J gene, V gene, D gene, clone size, CDR3 DNA, CDR3 protein. D genes are given only for firm matches. Only some rows state a clone size, as once, few, many or a class for expanded clones.

TRBJ1-6	TRBV7-2	.	.	TGTGCCAGCAGCTTAGCGGGGGGGACGGGGGCCCTCCACTTT	CASSLAGGTGALHF
TRBJ2-5	TRBV11-2	TRBD2	once	TGTGCCAGCAGCTTAGTCGCGGGAGTACAAGAGACCCAGTACTTC	CASSLVAGVQETQYF
TRBJ2-6	TRBV6-5	TRBD1	.	TGTGCCAGCACTCCGACAGGGGATGGGGCCAACGTCCTGACTTTC	CASTPTGDGANVLTF
TRBJ1-2	TRBV14	.	.	TGTGCCAGCAGCCATTCCTCAACACGCGGCTACACCTTC	CASSHSSTRGYTF
TRBJ2-1	TRBV9	.	once	TGTGCCAGCAGCGGGGGGGACTGGAATGAGCAGTTCTTC	CASSGGDWNEQFF
TRBJ1-5	TRBV6-5	TRBD1	.	TGTGCCAGCAGTCCCGACAGGGTTCAGCCCCAGCATTTT	CASSPDRVQPQHF
TRBJ1-3	TRBV5-1	.	.	TGCGCCAGCAGAAGGGAGGGTTCTGGAAACACCATATATTTT	CASRREGSGNTIYF
TRBJ1-1	TRBV19	TRBD1	.	TGTGCCAGTAGTATGGACAGGGACACTGAAGCTTTCTTT	CASSMDRDTEAFF
TRBJ1-2	TRBV2	.	.	TGTGCCAGCTTACTCGAGGGGGGGGTTGGCGATGGCTACACCTTC	CASLLEGGVGDGYTF
TRBJ2-7	TRBV30	.	.	TGTGCCTGGAAACGGCGGGGGCCGACCTACGAGCAGTACTTC	CAWKRRGPTYEQYF
TRBJ2-7	TRBV14	.	.	TGTGCCAGCAGCCCTACAGGGCGAGGGGCTCCTGGCGAGCAGTACTTC	CASSPTGRGAPGEQYF
TRBJ2-1	TRBV27	.	.	TGTGCCAGCAGTTTATCCATCAGCCAGAGCGATGAGCAGTTCTTC	CASSLSISQSDEQFF
TRBJ2-2	TRBV28	TRBD2	.	TGTGCCAGCAGTTTGTTGGTAGCGGGAGGAACCGGGGAGCTGTTTTTT	CASSLLVAGGTGELFF
TRBJ2-7	TRBV6-1	TRBD1	.	TGTGCCAGCAGTGACCCCCGGGACAGGGGGCCCCATTATCACGAGCAGTACTTC	CASSDPRDRGPHYHEQYF
TRBJ2-3	TRBV9	.	few	TGTGCCAGCAGCGGGGGCTCGGCCACAGATACGCAGTATTTT	CASSGGSATDTQYF
TRBJ1-1	TRBV7-2	TRBD1	.	TGTGCCAGCAGCCTCGGGCCCAGACAGGGTGAAGCTTTCTTT	CASSLGPRQGEAFF
TRBJ1-1	TRBV14	.	.	TGTGCCAGCAGCACCCTCAGGAACACTGAAGCTTTCTTT	CASSTLRNTEAFF
TRBJ1-5	TRBV29-1	TRBD1	.	TGCAGCGTAGCCGGGACAGGGGATAGCAATCAGCCCCAGCATTTT	CSVAGTGDSNQPQHF
TRBJ1-2	TRBV28	TRBD1	.	TGTGCCAGCAGCCTGGGACAGCACTATGGCTACACCTTC	CASSLGQHYGYTF
TRBJ2-1	TRBV29-1	TRBD2	.	TGCAGCGTGAGGGGTCCTAGCGGGAGGACCTACAATGAGCAGTTCTTC	CSVRGPSGRTYNEQFF
TRBJ1-2	TRBV24-1	.	.	TGTGCCACCAGTGACCCTGACAGGATCTATGGCTACACCTTC	CATSDPDRIYGYTF
TRBJ2-3	TRBV30	.	.	TGTGCCTGGAGTGGCCGGGCCCCAGGGGCAGATACGCAGTATTTT	CAWSGRAPGADTQYF
TRBJ1-3	TRBV4-3	TRBD1	.	TGCGCCAGCAGCCAGGCGGGACAGGGATATGGAAACACCATATATTTT	CASSQAGQGYGNTIYF
TRBJ2-5	TRBV27	TRBD2	once	TGTGCCAGCAGTTTAGACCTTTACGGAGCGGGGGAGACCCAGTACTTC	CASSLDLYGAGETQYF
TRBJ2-5	TRBV6-1	.	once	TGTGCCAGCAGTGATCGACAGGGAGGAGAGACCCAGTACTTC	CASSDRQGGETQYF
TRBJ2-1	TRBV20-1	.	.	TGCAGTGCTAGTTGGACGGGAGTCGCTTACAATGAGCAGTTCTTC	CSASWTGVAYNEQFF
TRBJ2-7	TRBV5-1	TRBD1	.	TGCGCCAGCAGCTTGATGGGACAGGGCCCCTACGAGCAGTACTTC	CASSLMGQGPYEQYF
TRBJ2-5	TRBV7-9	TRBD2	.	TGTGCCAGCAGCCCGGGGCGGGAGGGCCCGATGGAGACCCAGTACTTC	CASSPGREGPMETQYF
TRBJ2-2	TRBV19	TRBD1	.	TGTGCCAGTAGTACCCGACAGGGGTACACCGGGGAGCTGTTTTTT	CASSTRQGYTGELFF
TRBJ1-1	TRBV6-5	.	.	TGTGCCACCAAAGGGAGGGTCACTGAAGCTTTCTTT	CATKGRVTEAFF
TRBJ2-2	TRBV6-6	TRBD1	few	TGTGCCAGCAGTCTCTCACGAGGGACAGGGGGTACCGGGGAGCTGTTTTTT	CASSLSRGTGGTGELFF
TRBJ2-1	TRBV5-1	TRBD2	few	TGCGCCAGCAGCTCGGTACTAGCGGCTTCCTACAATGAGCAGTTCTTC	CASSSVLAASYNEQFF
TRBJ2-1	TRBV7-8	TRBD1	.	TGTGCCAGCAGCAAAGTGGGGGGACAGGGGGCGAGCAATGAGCAGTTCTTC	CASSKVGGQGASNEQFF
TRBJ2-7	TRBV28	.	.	TGTGCCAGCAGTACCCTGGGGGGGGCCTCCTACGAGCAGTACTTC	CASSTLGGASYEQYF
TRBJ1-4	TRBV15	TRBD1	.	TGTGCCACCAGCAGGGGGGGACAGCTTGCAACTAATGAAAAACTGTTTTTT	CATSRGGQLATNEKLFF
TRBJ2-7	TRBV24-1	.	.	TGTGCCACCAGTGAAGCAGGGGCAGCCTACGAGCAGTACTTC	CATSEAGAAYEQYF
TRBJ1-1	TRBV5-6	.	.	TGTGCCAGCAGCGCGACCGGGGGTAGCACTGAAGCTTTCTTT	CASSATGGSTEAFF
TRBJ2-7	TRBV4-3	TRBD2	.	TGCGCCAGCAGCCAAACCCTTAGCGGGGGCTCCTACGAGCAGTACTTC	CASSQTLSGGSYEQYF
TRBJ1-5	TRBV19	.	.	TGTGCCAGTAGTATCCCCCGTCTGGGGGCAAATCAGCCCCAGCATTTT	CASSIPRLGANQPQHF
TRBJ2-7	TRBV27	TRBD2	.	TGTGCCAGCAGCACCCTAGCGGGAGGAGGCGTCTACGAGCAGTACTTC	CASSTLAGGGVYEQYF
TRBJ1-6	TRBV30	TRBD1	.	TGTGCCTGGACTAGAAGAGGGGGCGCGAGTAATTCACCCCTCCACTTT	CAWTRRGGASNSPLHF
TRBJ2-2	TRBV6-5	.	.	TGTGCCAGCAGGTACAGGGAAAGGACTGGGGAGCTGTTTTTT	CASRYRERTGELFF
TRBJ2-2	TRBV19	.	.	TGTGCCAGCAGGAAGATGGGCACCGGGGAGCTGTTTTTT	CASRKMGTGELFF
TRBJ2-6	TRBV5-1	.	.	TGCGCCAGCAGCCCGGGTAGTGGGGCCAACGTCCTGACTTTC	CASSPGSGANVLTF
TRBJ1-4	TRBV3-1/TRBV3-2	.	.	TGTGCCAGCAGCCCAGGACAGCGCGGGCGTGAAAAACTGTTTTTT	CASSPGQRGREKLFF
TRBJ1-4	TRBV7-9	TRBD1	few	TGTGCCAGCAGCCCAACCGGGACAGGGAATGAAAAACTGTTTTTT	CASSPTGTGNEKLFF
TRBJ1-1	TRBV29-1	TRBD1	.	TGCAGCGTTGCGGCAGGGGGCAGTTCGGGCACTGAAGCTTTCTTT	CSVAAGGSSGTEAFF
TRBJ2-1	TRBV12-3/TRBV12-4	.	.	TGTGCCAGCAGCCTAGGGGTAGAGCAGTTCTTC	CASSLGVEQFF
TRBJ1-6	TRBV6-5	.	once	TGTGCCAGCAGAAGGGACGGGAGAAATTCACCCCTCCACTTT	CASRRDGRNSPLHF
TRBJ1-2	TRBV7-9	.	.	TGTGCCAGCAGCTTGACGACAGCTAACTATGGCTACACCTTC	CASSLTTANYGYTF
TRBJ2-5	TRBV7-2	.	.	TGTGCCAGCAGCTTAGCGGTCGGCGGGATACAAGAGACCCAGTACTTC	CASSLAVGGIQETQYF
TRBJ1-3	TRBV5-6	.	few	TGTGCCAGCAGCTTGGAAGTGCGGGGGAGCTCTGGAAACACCATATATTTT	CASSLEVRGSSGNTIYF
TRBJ2-1	TRBV24-1	TRBD2	.	TGTGCCACCAGTGACCCGGGACTAGCGGAAGGGATAGCCTACAATGAGCAGTTCTTC	CATSDPGLAEGIAYNEQFF
TRBJ2-5	TRBV5-1	TRBD2	.	TGCGCCAGCAGCCCTGGACTAGCGGGGACCCAAGAGACCCAGTACTTC	CASSPGLAGTQETQYF
TRBJ2-5	TRBV28	.	.	TGTGCCAGCAGTTTCGTAGGGGGAGATCAGACCCAGTACTTC	CASSFVGGDQTQYF
TRBJ2-1	TRBV29-1	.	.	TGCAGCGTTGATCGCCAGGGTTACTACAATGAGCAGTTCTTC	CSVDRQGYYNEQFF
TRBJ2-2	TRBV12-3/TRBV12-4	.	.	TGTGCCAGCAGTACCTACCCCGGGGAGCTGTTTTTT	CASSTYPGELFF
TRBJ1-2	TRBV4-1	.	few	TGCGCCAGCAGCCAAGCGGGAGACGCCCTTATGGGGAAGGTCGGCACCTTC	CASSQAGDALMGKVGTF
TRBJ2-3	TRBV30	.	.	TGTGCCTGGAGTCCCATCGATGGGGGCGCAGATACGCAGTATTTT	CAWSPIDGGADTQYF